One and the same sample provided the 19 T cell receptor beta chains below, sequenced in a study of T cells in Graves' hyperthyroidism and ophthalmopathy. Researchers amplified the TCR beta CDR3 regions from RNA transcripts. With the HTBI primer set, the TCR CDR3 went through a first round of RT-PCR. Each CDR3 protein is one row after TCRdb ran MiXCR on the multiplex PCR reads. Here the sample spans some 98,000 distinct CDR3 sequences, roughly 40% being singletons. The sequenced sample was peripheral blood or thyroid tissue (not recorded which). All receptors come from a woman aged 25 to 45 with Graves' hyperthyroidism.

In this sample, this clonotype turned up a few times. The chain carries TRBV5-1 and TRBJ2-3; perhaps TRBD2 as D (6 bases). V was trimmed by 0 bases and J by 4 bases, leaving 12 bases between them. The CDR3 sequence is 15 residues long. Germline values: CDR1 SGHRS, CDR2 YFSETQ. The CDR3 spells CASSLGTGAPDTQYF. Here the CDR3 DNA reads TGCGCCAGCAGCTTGGGGACGGGAGCCCCAGATACGCAGTATTTT.

Note on this clonotype: One junction end does not reproduce the germline sequence, and a read error may be involved. The genes are TRBV5-1 and TRBJ2-7; weak D call: TRBD1 (5 bases). The CDR3 sequence is 14 residues long. CDR1 is SGHRS, CDR2 YFSETQ, per germline. CDR3 residues: CASSLDPDTSKGDF. In DNA form, the CDR3 reads TGCGCCAGCAGCTTGGACCCGGACACCTCGAAAGGGGACTTC.

The CDR3 DNA sequence: TGTGCCAGCAGCCTCCACCCGATGACTAGCGGGAGAAAAGAGACCCAGTACTTC. Translation: CASSLHPMTSGRKETQYF. This chain connects TRBV7-8 to TRBJ2-5; 12 bases match TRBD2. The CDR3 spans 18 residues. Germline V gives CDR1 SGHVS, CDR2 FQNEAQ. J lost 3 bases, V lost 5 bases, and 13 bases had no gene match.

Ten or more counts support this clonotype. The rearrangement joins TRBV5-6 to TRBJ1-4; weak D call: TRBD1 (5 bases). Trimming shortened V by 7 bases and J by 4 bases, and 11 bases separated the two germline ends. The CDR3 spans 13 residues. Germline V gives CDR1 SGHDT, CDR2 YYEEEE. The CDR3 protein is CASQGRSNEKLFF. CDR3 sequence (DNA): TGTGCCAGCCAGGGTCGAAGTAATGAAAAACTGTTTTTT.

The rearrangement uses TRBV7-3 and TRBJ2-7; the match to TRBD2 covers 7 bases. The junction had 16 bases not matched to a gene; V was cut back by 6 bases and J by 5 bases. The CDR3 runs 16 residues. Germline V gives CDR1 SGHTA, CDR2 FQGTGA. The DNA for the CDR3 is TGTGCCAGCAGTAGCGGGCTAGGGGCCGCCGGAGACGAGCAGTACTTC. The encoded protein is CASSSGLGAAGDEQYF.

As for this clonotype: Here the CDR3 omits its conserved ending phenylalanine or tryptophan, so a read error is the likely source. The V call is TRBV14, the J call TRBJ2-5; 10 nucleotides match TRBD2. CDR3 size: 16 residues. Germline assignment: CDR1 SGHDN and CDR2 FVKESK. J lost 3 bases, V lost 0 bases, and 4 bases had no gene match. CDR3 in amino acids: CASSQDWLAGEETQYI. CDR3 bases: TGTGCCAGCAGCCAAGATTGGCTAGCGGGAGAAGAGACCCAGTACATC.

The DNA of the CDR3 is TGCAGTGCTACCTTCGACAGGGTCGACGAGACCCAGTACTTC. Protein product: CSATFDRVDETQYF. V gene TRBV20-1 combines with J gene TRBJ2-5, with 7 nucleotides matching TRBD1. J gave up 5 bases and V 4 bases, and 10 bases lay outside the gene matches. There are 14 residues in the CDR3. Germline V gene lookup returns CDR1 DFQATT and CDR2 SNEGSKA (reference sequence).

There are many counts of this clonotype. The gene calls are TRBV5-1 and TRBJ1-1; TRBD1 matches 9 bases. CDR1 is SGHRS, CDR2 YFSETQ, per germline. V trimming: 7 bases; J trimming: 1 base; junction bases outside the gene matches: 11. The CDR3 length is 16 residues. CDR3 sequence (DNA): TGCGCCAGCTCTAACAGGGGGCGAAATACGAACACTGAAGCTTTCTTT. Protein: CASSNRGRNTNTEAFF.

This clonotype came up many times. The CDR3 reads CASNLGSTGHGELFF. The CDR3 region has the DNA TGTGCCAGCAACTTGGGCTCCACGGGCCACGGGGAGCTGTTTTTT. The V gene is TRBV9, the J gene TRBJ2-2; D unclear. The CDR3 sequence is 15 residues long. Between the trimmed V and J ends, which lost 6 bases and 7 bases, there was a span of 19 bases. The germline V gene has CDR1 SGDLS and CDR2 YYNGEE.

This clonotype was seen ten or more times. The gene calls are TRBV7-2 and TRBJ1-5; no firm D call. Germline-derived CDR1 and CDR2 are SGHTA and FQGNSA. V was shortened by 5 bases and J by 6 bases, with 11 bases between the two germline ends. The CDR3 runs to 13 residues. CDR3 sequence: CASSVSSVQPQHF. As DNA, the CDR3 is TGTGCCAGCAGCGTATCTAGTGTTCAGCCCCAGCATTTT.

In this sample, this clonotype turned up many times. The gene calls are TRBV20-1 and TRBJ1-1; 7 bases map to TRBD1. Germline loops: CDR1 DFQATT, CDR2 SNEGSKA (reference sequence). J gave up 5 bases and V 6 bases, and 6 bases lay outside the gene matches. This CDR3 region has 12 residues. The DNA for the CDR3 is TGCAGTGCGCGACAGGGATGGACTGAAGCTTTCTTT. Its protein is CSARQGWTEAFF.

This clonotype was picked up many times. The V call is TRBV2, the J call TRBJ2-7; TRBD1 aligns across 9 bases. V shed 6 bases, J shed 7 bases, and the junction held 7 bases outside the gene matches. This CDR3 is 13 amino acids long. The germline V gene encodes CDR1 SNHLY and CDR2 FYNNEI. The CDR3 region has the DNA TGTGCCAGCAGGGGGACAGGGCTGGGGGAGCAGTACTTC. This encodes CASRGTGLGEQYF. Complete variable domain (other parts from reference TRBV2 and TRBJ2-7): EPEVTQTPSHQVTQMGQEVILRCVPISNHLYFYWYRQILGQKVEFLVSFYNNEISEKSEIFDDQFSVERPDGSNFTLKIRSTKLEDSAMYFCASRGTGLGEQYFGPGTRLTVT.

This clonotype was detected only once. The CDR3 DNA is TGTGCCAGCAGTAGCGAGTTGTCCGGGAGGTGGAGAGAGACCCAGTACTTC. This codes for CASSSELSGRWRETQYF. The chain combines TRBV12-3 or TRBV12-4 with TRBJ2-5; 7 bases match TRBD2. CDR3 length: 17 amino acids. After removal of 5 bases from V and 4 bases from J, the junction contained 16 bases not matched to a gene.

The chain employs TRBV5-1 and TRBJ2-7, with 15 positions matching TRBD2. Trimming at V came to 3 bases and at J to 4 bases, leaving 2 bases not matched to a gene. CDR1 is SGHRS and CDR2 is YFSETQ in the germline V gene. This CDR3 comprises 15 residues. The CDR3 DNA reads as TGCGCCAGCAGCTCGGGACTAGCGGGGGGATACGAGCAGTACTTC. Translation gives CASSSGLAGGYEQYF.

This clonotype was picked up many times. The chain combines TRBV24-1 with TRBJ2-3; TRBD2 might be the D (5 bases). This CDR3 is 16 amino acids long. Between the trimmed V and J ends, which lost 4 bases and 4 bases, there was a span of 17 bases. CDR1 is KGHDR and CDR2 is SFDVKD in the germline V gene. The CDR3 loop reads CATSDLAGVSPDTQYF. CDR3 DNA: TGTGCCACCAGTGACCTCGCCGGGGTCAGCCCAGATACGCAGTATTTT.

This clonotype was seen at least ten times. The rearrangement joins TRBV7-9 to TRBJ2-7, with D possibly matching TRBD2 (5 bases). Trimming pared 5 bases from V and 6 bases from J, leaving 17 bases between. The CDR3 sequence is 14 residues long. Per germline, CDR1 SEHNR and CDR2 FQNEAQ (reference sequence). CDR3 protein: CASSPRGIVSEQYF. DNA for the CDR3: TGTGCCAGCAGCCCCCGGGGAATAGTCAGCGAGCAGTACTTC.

This clonotype was picked up many times. The J gene is TRBJ2-3, the V gene TRBV5-1; D possibly corresponds to TRBD2 (6 bases). The germline V gene encodes CDR1 SGHRS and CDR2 YFSETQ. This CDR3 spans 14 amino acids. V gave up 2 bases and J gave up 5 bases, with 12 bases separating them. The CDR3 DNA reads as TGCGCCAGCAGCTTCGTAGCGGAGATAGATACGCAGTATTTT. This gives the protein CASSFVAEIDTQYF.

This clonotype was observed once. The CDR3 region has the DNA TGTGCCACCAGCAGCCCTCGGACGGGTGAAAAACTGTTTTTT. This sequence encodes CATSSPRTGEKLFF. This sequence joins TRBV15 and TRBJ1-4; D is unclear. In germline, CDR1 is LNHNV, CDR2 YYDKDF (reference sequence). The CDR3 consists of 14 residues. Trimming removed 3 bases at V and 7 bases at J, with 12 bases between.

This clonotype has only one observation. This chain joins TRBV2 and TRBJ1-4, with D possibly matching TRBD1 (6 bases). Per germline, CDR1 SNHLY and CDR2 FYNNEI. The CDR3 length is 12 residues. Trimming left V 6 bases short and J 14 bases short, with 16 bases between. The CDR3 region has the DNA TGTGCCAGCAGCGTGGGGGGCGCGAGGCTGTTTTTT. Its translation is CASSVGGARLFF.